The 10 T cell receptor beta chains given below trace back to one sample, sequenced in a study of long-term antiretroviral therapy in people with HIV. The assay, immunoSEQ v3.0, was run at survey level. Sequenced by immunoSEQ multiplex PCR; TCRdb stores in-frame clones only, minus some. Of roughly 17,000 clones listed, around 80% are singletons. The source was unsorted PBMCs, collected 2.1 years after starting antiretroviral therapy. The receptors derive from a man between 35 and 55 years old with HIV.

The rearrangement uses TRBV18 and TRBJ1-3, with D possibly being TRBD1 (6 bases). Between the trimmed V and J ends, which lost 3 bases and 4 bases, there was a span of 13 bases. CDR3 length: 15 residues. The germline gives CDR1 KGHSH, CDR2 LQKENI. CDR3 sequence (DNA): TGTGCCAGCTCACCCGTCACAGGGTCCGGAAACACCATATATTTT. Translation gives CASSPVTGSGNTIYF. Complete variable domain (other parts from reference TRBV18 and TRBJ1-3): NAGVMQNPRHLVRRRGQEARLRCSPMKGHSHVYWYRQLPEEGLKFMVYLQKENIIDESGMPKERFSAEFPKEGPSILRIQQVVRGDSAAYFCASSPVTGSGNTIYFGEGSWLTVV.

This rearrangement joins TRBV10-3 to TRBJ1-2; no clear D. CDR1 and CDR2 (germline): ENHRY, SYGVKD. The CDR3 contains 16 residues. Between the trimmed V and J ends, which lost 3 bases and 1 base, there was a span of 15 bases. In DNA form, the CDR3 reads TGTGCCATCAGTGACCCACGGACGGGTCGTAACTATGGCTACACCTTC. Its protein product is CAISDPRTGRNYGYTF.

The chain couples TRBV7-6 to TRBJ2-7; a possible D gene is TRBD1 (5 bases). The CDR3 is 14 residues long. Trimming cost V 2 bases and J 5 bases, with 13 bases left between them. Germline assignment: CDR1 SGHVS and CDR2 FNYEAQ. For the CDR3, the DNA is TGTGCCAGCAGCTTATCAGGGAATGTCGACGAGCAGTACTTC. It is translated as CASSLSGNVDEQYF.

This clone was counted only a few times. This chain connects TRBV10-3 to TRBJ1-6; 7 bases are a match to TRBD1. This CDR3 region has 14 residues. The germline CDR1 and CDR2 sequences are ENHRY and SYGVKD. The ends lost 5 bases at V and 5 bases at J; junction bases unmatched: 3. For the CDR3, the DNA is TGTGCCATCAGTACTGACAGGGATAATTCACCCCTCCACTTT. Protein: CAISTDRDNSPLHF.

This clone appeared a few times. The V and J genes are TRBV7-2 and TRBJ1-6, with D tentatively TRBD1 (5 bases). Germline V CDR1 and CDR2: SGHTA, FQGNSA. The CDR3 loop spans 14 amino acids. The V gene lost 4 bases and the J gene lost 7 bases, with 11 bases spanning the gap. The CDR3 loop reads CASSSRQWNSPLHF. The DNA of the CDR3 is TGTGCCAGCAGCTCGAGACAGTGGAATTCACCCCTCCACTTT.

The chain carries TRBV4-1 and TRBJ1-4, with D perhaps TRBD1 (5 bases). The V and J ends lost 2 bases and 7 bases respectively, with 11 bases between them. Germline V lookup: CDR1 MGHRA, CDR2 YSYEKL. This CDR3 region has 14 residues. In DNA, the CDR3 is TGCGCCAGCAGCCAACTTACAGGCGGTGAAAAACTGTTTTTT. Amino acids: CASSQLTGGEKLFF.

CDR3: CASSAAIPRPAGRSYEQYF. The DNA of the CDR3 is TGTGCCAGCAGCGCTGCCATCCCCAGGCCCGCGGGAAGATCCTACGAGCAGTACTTC. The rearrangement links TRBV9 to TRBJ2-7, with D perhaps TRBD2 (6 bases). Trimming stripped 3 bases from V and 1 base from J, with 26 bases between. The CDR3 sequence is 19 residues long. CDR1 and CDR2 from the germline V gene are SGDLS and YYNGEE.

The V call is TRBV13, the J call TRBJ2-1; 9 positions match TRBD1. The CDR3 runs to 16 residues. J was trimmed by 4 bases and V by 5 bases; bases with no gene match: 9. CDR1 PRHDT and CDR2 FYEKMQ come from the germline V gene (reference sequence). The DNA of the CDR3 is TGTGCCAGCAGCCAAGAGGGACAGGGAAGGTACAATGAGCAGTTCTTC. It codes for CASSQEGQGRYNEQFF.

This chain connects TRBV6-5 to TRBJ1-1, with a possible D match to TRBD1 (5 bases). The germline gives CDR1 MNHEY, CDR2 SVGAGI. Trimming stripped 6 bases from V and 5 bases from J, with 13 bases between. The CDR3 sequence is 13 residues long. The CDR3, as DNA: TGTGCCAGCAGGCAGGGTAGTTATACTGAAGCTTTCTTT. This translates into CASRQGSYTEAFF.

The sample holds one count of this clone. The V gene is TRBV5-1, the J gene TRBJ2-7; D perhaps matches TRBD1 (6 bases). V was trimmed by 4 bases and J by 0 bases, leaving 14 bases between them. Germline CDR1 reads SGHRS; CDR2 reads YFSETQ. The CDR3 is 15 residues long. CDR3 amino acids: CASSPQGTHSYEQYF. In DNA form, the CDR3 reads TGCGCCAGCAGCCCGCAGGGGACCCACTCCTACGAGCAGTACTTC. The whole variable domain, filled in from reference TRBV5-1 and TRBJ2-7, reads KAGVTQTPRYLIKTRGQQVTLSCSPISGHRSVSWYQQTPGQGLQFLFEYFSETQRNKGNFPGRFSGRQFSNSRSEMNVSTLELGDSALYLCASSPQGTHSYEQYFGPGTRLTVT.